The T cell receptor beta chain under discussion was sequenced for a study of shared clonotypes between healthy human individuals. Profiling relied on immunoSEQ multiplex PCR, and the TCRdb table lists in-frame clones only, not all of them. The top ten hold around 0.4% of the sample, which has fewer than 2.5 million clones, over 85% seen once. From germline, CDR1 is LNHNV and CDR2 YYDKDF (reference sequence). V trimming: 0 bases; J trimming: 1 base; junction bases outside the gene matches: 2. CDR3 length: 16 residues. The chain joins TRBV15 to TRBJ2-2, with 7 bases that match TRBD2. The source of this sequence is a man aged 18 to 29 in good health. Some clones in this sample may be carry-over from other donors' samples. Source material: naive CD4+ T cells from PBMCs. The subset here: CD45RA+ positively selected. CDR3 loop: CATSRDGRENTGELFF. The CDR3 bases are TGTGCCACCAGCAGAGATGGGAGGGAGAACACCGGGGAGCTGTTTTTT.